The entry below gives a single T cell receptor (beta chain) sequence along with its context. The V end lost 7 bases, the J end lost 4 bases, and 15 bases lay between the germline ends. The CDR3 runs to 14 residues. The germline CDR1 and CDR2 sequences are MNHEY and SMNVEV (reference sequence). The data belong to a study of cytomegalovirus exposure and HLA in healthy donors. The PCR contained 60 Vbeta and 13 Jbeta primers. The data were produced by immunoSEQ multiplex PCR, yet TCRdb's version contains in-frame clones alone and is incomplete. The listing contains approximately 120,000 clones. Source material: PBMCs. The clonotype comes from a man aged 25 to 45 in good health and CMV-seronegative. The chain is built from TRBV27 and TRBJ2-3; D is uncertain. CDR3 nucleotides: TGTGCCAGCACAAGCATATTTGAGGCAGATACGCAGTATTTT. The encoded protein is CASTSIFEADTQYF.